The T cell receptor (beta chain) described here comes from a study of blood T cell repertoires in COVID-19. Study-wide context: Samples came from the United States, Italy and Spain, spanning acute and convalescent COVID-19. PBMCs, B-cell-depleted T cells, or T cells were the source of the cDNA or gDNA that made up the material.

A word on this clone: Different DNA sequences within this sample yield the same CDR3.

The authors' processing: It was from reference gene primer amplification that nucleated cell counts were estimated. TCRdb's copy holds only in-frame clones and misses some; the assay was immunoSEQ multiplex PCR. V and J calls and clone size are as listed in that table; D and trimming were resolved from the DNA. Of under 300,000 clones in the sample, roughly 82% were seen once. This CDR3 comprises 14 residues. Trimming removed 0 bases at V and 10 bases at J, with 11 bases between. Germline V CDR1 and CDR2: SGHRS, YFSETQ. This clonotype was sampled from a woman older than 75 with active or convalescent COVID-19. The chain has TRBV5-1 and TRBJ1-6; a weak D match, TRBD1 (5 bases). Sequencing input: peripheral blood. The CDR3 DNA reads as TGCGCCAGCAGCTTGGGTCAGGGAAACTCACCCCTCCACTTT. It encodes CASSLGQGNSPLHF.